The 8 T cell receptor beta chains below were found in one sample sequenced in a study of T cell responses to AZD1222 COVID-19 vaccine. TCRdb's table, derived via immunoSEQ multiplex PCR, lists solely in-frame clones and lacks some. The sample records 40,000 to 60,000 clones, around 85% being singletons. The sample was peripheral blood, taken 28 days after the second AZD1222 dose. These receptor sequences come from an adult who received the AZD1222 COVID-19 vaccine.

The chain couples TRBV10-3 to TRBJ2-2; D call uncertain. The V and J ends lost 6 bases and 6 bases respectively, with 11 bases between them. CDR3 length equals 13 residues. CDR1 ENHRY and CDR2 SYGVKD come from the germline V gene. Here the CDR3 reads CAIRDAEPGELFF. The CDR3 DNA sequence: TGTGCCATCAGGGACGCGGAACCCGGGGAGCTGTTTTTT.

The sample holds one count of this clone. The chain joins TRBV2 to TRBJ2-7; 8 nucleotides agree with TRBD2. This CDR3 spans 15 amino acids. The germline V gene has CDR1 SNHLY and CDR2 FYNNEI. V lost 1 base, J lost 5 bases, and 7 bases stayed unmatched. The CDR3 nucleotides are TGTGCCAGCAGTGAAGGGATTAGCGGGACCCACGAGCAGTACTTC. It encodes CASSEGISGTHEQYF.

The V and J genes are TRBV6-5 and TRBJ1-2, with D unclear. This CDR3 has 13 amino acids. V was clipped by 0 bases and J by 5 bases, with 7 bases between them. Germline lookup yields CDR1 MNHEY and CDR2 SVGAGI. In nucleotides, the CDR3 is TGTGCCAGCAGTTACTCCGCAGCTTATGGCTACACCTTC. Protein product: CASSYSAAYGYTF.

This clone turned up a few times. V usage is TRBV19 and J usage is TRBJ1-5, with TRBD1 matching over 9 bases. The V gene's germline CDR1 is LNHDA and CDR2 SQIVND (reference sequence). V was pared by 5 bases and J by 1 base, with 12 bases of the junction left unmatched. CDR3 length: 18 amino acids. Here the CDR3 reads CASSLTGGVIPSNQPQHF. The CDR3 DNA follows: TGTGCCAGTAGTTTAACAGGGGGCGTTATCCCCAGCAATCAGCCCCAGCATTTT.

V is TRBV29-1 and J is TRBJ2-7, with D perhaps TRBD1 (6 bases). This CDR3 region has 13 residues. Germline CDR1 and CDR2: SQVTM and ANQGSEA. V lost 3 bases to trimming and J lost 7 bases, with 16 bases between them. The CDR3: CSVDIRRGGEQYF. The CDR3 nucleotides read TGCAGCGTTGACATACGCAGGGGTGGGGAGCAGTACTTC.

This CDR3 is CASSLDVFIGYTF. CDR3 nucleotide sequence: TGTGCCAGCAGCTTAGACGTCTTCATTGGCTACACCTTC. This rearrangement joins TRBV7-2 to TRBJ1-2; no definite D call. Germline V gene sequence: CDR1 SGHTA, CDR2 FQGNSA. V shed 1 base and J shed 7 bases, with 10 bases lying between them. This CDR3 region has 13 residues.

In nucleotides, the CDR3 is TGTGCCAGCAGCCTCGGCCCCTCCTACGAGCAGTACTTC. Translation gives CASSLGPSYEQYF. This chain joins TRBV7-3 and TRBJ2-7; D unclear. Trimming took off 5 bases at V and 0 bases at J, with 8 bases between the two ends. This CDR3 has 13 residues. Germline CDR1 SGHTA, CDR2 FQGTGA.

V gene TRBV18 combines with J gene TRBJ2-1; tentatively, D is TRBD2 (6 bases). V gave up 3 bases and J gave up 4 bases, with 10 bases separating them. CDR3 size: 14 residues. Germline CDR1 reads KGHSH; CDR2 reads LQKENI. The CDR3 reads CASSPAGRYNEQFF. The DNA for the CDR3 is TGTGCCAGCTCACCTGCCGGGAGATACAATGAGCAGTTCTTC.